This passage covers 18 T cell receptor beta chains from one sample sequenced in a study of OX40 agonist ivuxolimab in advanced cancers. Sequenced by immunoSEQ multiplex PCR; TCRdb stores in-frame clones only, minus some. The table records around 48,000 clones, 60% to 80% of them present only once. Sequenced here: CD4+ or CD8+ T cells sorted from blood, sampled in a trial of the OX40 agonist ivuxolimab. These receptors originate from an adult with an advanced solid tumor such as melanoma, head and neck, liver or kidney cancer.

The chain links TRBV28 to TRBJ1-4; no definite D call. The CDR3 length is 14 residues. Trimming pared 4 bases from V and 1 base from J, leaving 7 bases between. Germline CDR1 and CDR2: MDHEN and SYDVKM. The CDR3 loop is CASSWTLTNEKLFF. The CDR3 DNA follows: TGTGCCAGCAGTTGGACCTTAACTAATGAAAAACTGTTTTTT.

The chain employs TRBV9 and TRBJ1-1, with TRBD1 identical over 9 bases. Germline assignment: CDR1 SGDLS and CDR2 YYNGEE. Germline trimming cut 0 bases from V and 6 bases from J; bases unmatched to any gene: 6. The length of the CDR3 is 15 residues. CDR3 coding DNA: TGTGCCAGCAGCGTAGGAAGACAGGGGGGAGCTGAAGCTTTCTTT. It translates to CASSVGRQGGAEAFF.

This clone came up a few times. This chain links TRBV5-1 with TRBJ1-2; D is uncertain. The CDR3 totals 14 residues. Trimming removed 0 bases at V and 0 bases at J, with 6 bases between. Germline lookup yields CDR1 SGHRS and CDR2 YFSETQ. The CDR3 DNA follows: TGCGCCAGCAGCTTGGACAATTCTAACTATGGCTACACCTTC. Its protein is CASSLDNSNYGYTF. The variable domain in full, completed from reference TRBV5-1 and TRBJ1-2, reads KAGVTQTPRYLIKTRGQQVTLSCSPISGHRSVSWYQQTPGQGLQFLFEYFSETQRNKGNFPGRFSGRQFSNSRSEMNVSTLELGDSALYLCASSLDNSNYGYTFGSGTRLTVV.

V usage is TRBV28 and J usage is TRBJ2-7, with a possible D match to TRBD1 (6 bases). Per the germline V gene, CDR1 is MDHEN and CDR2 is SYDVKM. The CDR3 runs 13 residues. V gave up 5 bases and J gave up 3 bases, with 11 bases separating them. The CDR3 is CASSQGGVYEQYF. CDR3 sequence (DNA): TGTGCCAGCAGTCAAGGGGGTGTCTACGAGCAGTACTTC.

The chain carries TRBV29-1 and TRBJ2-1; 10 bases are a match to TRBD1. CDR3 length equals 13 residues. The J segment lost 6 bases and the V segment lost 6 bases, leaving 5 bases of the junction unmatched. CDR1 is SQVTM, CDR2 ANQGSEA, per germline. This chain's CDR3 is CSVEGQGFNEQFF. The CDR3 bases are TGCAGCGTGGAGGGACAGGGGTTCAATGAGCAGTTCTTC.

The chain carries TRBV11-2 and TRBJ1-5, with 8 bases matching TRBD1. Germline values: CDR1 SGHAT, CDR2 FQNNGV. The CDR3 has 14 amino acids. The trim removed 5 bases at V and 5 bases at J, leaving 5 bases unmatched. Here the CDR3 DNA reads TGTGCCAGCAGCCGGACAGGGTACGATCAGCCCCAGCATTTT. Protein product: CASSRTGYDQPQHF.

The sample holds many counts of this clone. The chain recombines TRBV5-5 with TRBJ1-4; a weak D match, TRBD1 (5 bases). V lost 0 bases and J 0 bases, leaving 9 bases between the germline ends. The germline V gene encodes CDR1 SGHKS and CDR2 YYEKEE (reference sequence). The CDR3 is made up of 16 amino acids. The CDR3 DNA reads as TGTGCCAGCAGCTTGGGGATGACAGCAACTAATGAAAAACTGTTTTTT. Amino acid sequence: CASSLGMTATNEKLFF.

The chain couples TRBV28 to TRBJ1-1, with D tentatively TRBD1 (5 bases). The germline V gene has CDR1 MDHEN and CDR2 SYDVKM. CDR3 length equals 16 residues. Trimming pared 7 bases from V and 1 base from J, leaving 19 bases between. In DNA form, the CDR3 reads TGTGCCAGCACCCCCGGGGGGACCGGGGGGAACACTGAAGCTTTCTTT. Its translation is CASTPGGTGGNTEAFF.

The chain uses TRBV4-1 and TRBJ2-7; 8 positions agree with TRBD1. Trimming at V came to 4 bases and at J to 4 bases, leaving 9 bases not matched to a gene. The CDR3 extends over 15 amino acids. In germline, CDR1 is MGHRA, CDR2 YSYEKL. The CDR3 sequence is CASSPPSRDRYEQYF. The CDR3 DNA follows: TGCGCCAGCAGCCCCCCATCGCGGGACAGGTACGAGCAGTACTTC.

This clone was counted only a few times. J is TRBJ1-5 and V is TRBV29-1, with D uncertain. Trimming removed 6 bases at V and 5 bases at J, with 14 bases between. The CDR3 totals 13 residues. CDR1 and CDR2 from the germline V gene are SQVTM and ANQGSEA. The CDR3 loop reads CSVVMGNDQPQHF. The CDR3 coding sequence is TGCAGCGTAGTTATGGGGAATGATCAGCCCCAGCATTTT.

The CDR3 region has the DNA TGTGCCAGCAGCTTGGAGTGGACAGGTGAAGCTTTCTTT. Protein: CASSLEWTGEAFF. This chain connects TRBV5-5 to TRBJ1-1; TRBD1 agrees at 7 bases. This CDR3 has 13 residues. The ends lost 0 bases at V and 7 bases at J; junction bases unmatched: 3. Germline CDR1 SGHKS, CDR2 YYEKEE (reference sequence).

A single count supports this clone. The chain combines TRBV11-2 with TRBJ1-3; 7 bases match TRBD1. The CDR3 spans 14 residues. Germline CDR1 SGHAT, CDR2 FQNNGV. Germline trimming cut 5 bases from V and 3 bases from J; bases unmatched to any gene: 4. The DNA of the CDR3 is TGTGCCAGCAGCAAAGACAGGGTTGGAAACACCATATATTTT. Its translation: CASSKDRVGNTIYF.

The chain carries TRBV6-5 and TRBJ2-3, with a weak D call TRBD2 (5 bases). Between the trimmed V and J ends, which lost 9 bases and 5 bases, there was a span of 9 bases. The length of the CDR3 is 11 residues. Per germline, CDR1 MNHEY and CDR2 SVGAGI. CDR3 nucleotide sequence: TGTGCCAGTATTGAGGGAGATACGCAGTATTTT. Translated, it gives CASIEGDTQYF.

This clone was recorded once. The genes are TRBV5-1 and TRBJ2-6, with TRBD1 matching over 7 bases. The CDR3 is 18 residues long. The V gene end was trimmed by 4 bases and the J gene end by 0 bases; junction bases not matched to a gene: 10. Germline assignment: CDR1 SGHRS and CDR2 YFSETQ. The CDR3 protein is CASSGRTGDYSGANVLTF. The CDR3 nucleotides are TGCGCCAGCAGCGGACGGACAGGAGACTACTCTGGGGCCAACGTCCTGACTTTC.

CDR3 in DNA: TGTGCCAGCAGCCAGACTCCCACCTACGAGCAGTACTTC. This sequence encodes CASSQTPTYEQYF. This chain uses TRBV9 with TRBJ2-7; D unclear. CDR1 SGDLS and CDR2 YYNGEE come from the germline V gene. The CDR3 length is 13 residues. The ends were cut back, 4 bases at V and 2 bases at J, with 10 bases in the middle.

The genes are TRBV9 and TRBJ1-3; possibly TRBD1 for D (5 bases). With 4 bases removed from V and 0 bases from J, the gap between germline ends came to 8 bases. Per germline, CDR1 SGDLS and CDR2 YYNGEE. This CDR3 has 14 amino acids. CDR3: CASSRGFSGNTIYF. CDR3 coding DNA: TGTGCCAGCAGCCGGGGCTTCTCTGGAAACACCATATATTTT. The entire variable domain, with the rest obtained from reference TRBV9 and TRBJ1-3, is as follows: DSGVTQTPKHLITATGQRVTLRCSPRSGDLSVYWYQQSLDQGLQFLIQYYNGEERAKGNILERFSAQQFPDLHSELNLSSLELGDSALYFCASSRGFSGNTIYFGEGSWLTVV.

The genes are TRBV27 and TRBJ2-7; D may be TRBD1 (6 bases). CDR1 is MNHEY, CDR2 SMNVEV, per germline (reference sequence). The CDR3 totals 15 residues. The V and J ends lost 6 bases and 4 bases respectively, with 19 bases between them. CDR3 sequence (DNA): TGTGCCAGCAGCCGGAAACCAGGGGATACGTACGAGCAGTACTTC. Its protein is CASSRKPGDTYEQYF.

The J gene is TRBJ1-5, the V gene TRBV15, with TRBD1 as a possible D gene (5 bases). Per germline, CDR1 LNHNV and CDR2 YYDKDF (reference sequence). The CDR3 has 18 amino acids. The V end lost 3 bases, the J end lost 0 bases, and 18 bases lay between the germline ends. CDR3 region: CATSRTGTEFDSNQPQHF. CDR3 nucleotides: TGTGCCACCAGCAGGACCGGGACGGAATTCGATAGCAATCAGCCCCAGCATTTT.